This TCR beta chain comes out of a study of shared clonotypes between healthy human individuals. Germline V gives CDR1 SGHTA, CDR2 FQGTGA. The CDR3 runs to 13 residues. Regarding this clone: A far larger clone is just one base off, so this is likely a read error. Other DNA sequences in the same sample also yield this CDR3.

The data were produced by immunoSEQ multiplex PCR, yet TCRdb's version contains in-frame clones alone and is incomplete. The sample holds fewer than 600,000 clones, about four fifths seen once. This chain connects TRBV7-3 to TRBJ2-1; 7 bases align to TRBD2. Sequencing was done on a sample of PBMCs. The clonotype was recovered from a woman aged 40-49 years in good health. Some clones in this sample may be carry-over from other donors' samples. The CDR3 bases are TGTGCCAGCAGCCTAACCCCGGGACTAGAGCAGTTCTTC. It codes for CASSLTPGLEQFF. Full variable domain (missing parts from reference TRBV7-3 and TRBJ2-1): GAGVSQTPSNKVTEKGKYVELRCDPISGHTALYWYRQSLGQGPEFLIYFQGTGAADDSGLPNDRFFAVRPEGSVSTLKIQRTERGDSAVYLCASSLTPGLEQFFGPGTRLTVL.